The present entry profiles one TCR beta chain with its context. Germline CDR1 reads SNHLY; CDR2 reads FYNNEI. V gave up 2 bases and J gave up 6 bases, with 15 bases separating them. The CDR3 runs to 15 residues. The data stem from a study of blood T cell repertoires in COVID-19. Produced via immunoSEQ multiplex PCR; TCRdb's table is partial and in-frame only. This table has about 300,000 clones, about 83% appearing once. This chain connects TRBV2 to TRBJ2-3, with D perhaps TRBD2 (5 bases). The TCR was taken from a woman between 45 and 60 years old with acute or convalescent COVID-19. Sequences were obtained from peripheral blood. The CDR3 sequence: CASSEYRDSGDTQYF. CDR3 nucleotides: TGTGCCAGCAGTGAATATCGAGACTCGGGGGATACGCAGTATTTT.